Sequencing of this T cell receptor (beta chain) was carried out in a study of T cells after yellow fever vaccination. The CDR3 spans 14 residues. Trimming removed 4 bases from V and 5 bases from J; junction bases left unmatched: 6. CDR1 and CDR2 from the germline V gene are LGHNA and YSLEER. Making TCR cDNA involved 5'RACE template switching, which added UMIs and a universal primer site. In TCRdb, the 5' RACE reads were re-called with MiXCR into one record per CDR3 protein. The sample has 100,000 to 150,000 distinct CDR3 sequences, 12% to 15% seen once. General observations from the study: Weaker overall, the secondary response nonetheless peaked faster (day 5 versus 15).

With respect to this clonotype: The antigen is unknown.

This chain joins TRBV4-3 and TRBJ2-7; 9 nucleotides match TRBD1. The TCR originated in a man between 18 and 29 years old who received the YFV17D yellow fever vaccine. The input for sequencing was CD8+ T cells sorted from PBMCs, taken 5 days after the yellow fever booster vaccination. The CDR3 DNA reads as TGCGCCAGCAGCCGCATACAGGGGGCAGACGAGCAGTACTTC. Translated, it gives CASSRIQGADEQYF.